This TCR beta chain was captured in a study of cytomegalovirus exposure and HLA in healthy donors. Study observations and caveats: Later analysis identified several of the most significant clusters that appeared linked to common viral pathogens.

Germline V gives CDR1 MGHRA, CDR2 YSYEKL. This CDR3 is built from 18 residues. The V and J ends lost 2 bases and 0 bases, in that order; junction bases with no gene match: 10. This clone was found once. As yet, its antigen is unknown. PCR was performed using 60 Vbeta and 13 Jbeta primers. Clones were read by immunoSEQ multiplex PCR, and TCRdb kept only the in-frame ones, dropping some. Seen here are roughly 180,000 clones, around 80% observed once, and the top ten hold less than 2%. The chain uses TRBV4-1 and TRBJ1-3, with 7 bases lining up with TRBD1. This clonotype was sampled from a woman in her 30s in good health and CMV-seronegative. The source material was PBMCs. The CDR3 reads CASSQFETGFASGNTIYF. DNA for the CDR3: TGCGCCAGCAGCCAATTTGAGACAGGGTTCGCCTCTGGAAACACCATATATTTT.